This TCR beta chain was identified in a study of metastatic and nonmetastatic thyroid tumors. Overall study: Thyroid patients, malignant and benign, had repertoires compared across blood and tumor or nodule tissue.

Authors' data handling: A classifier of distant metastasis in papillary thyroid cancer was built from CDR3 differences (across clinicopathological groups). TCRdb used MiXCR to call clones anew from the PCR reads. The V and J calls, along with clone size, are taken from TCRdb and not from the paper's own processing. Counted here are some 12,000 clones, under 25% occurring once; the ten biggest clones make up 13% to 15%. This clone was seen only once. Its target is not known. Before thyroid surgery, none of the patients had received any treatment. The length of the CDR3 is 14 residues. Trimming pared 8 bases from V and 10 bases from J, leaving 20 bases between. Germline CDR1 and CDR2: SGHTA and FQGNSA. Study results and limitations: Across blood and tumor, TCR beta diversity in malignant thyroid tumors was reportedly significantly higher than in benign nodules.

This clonotype was obtained from a female donor with papillary thyroid cancer or a benign thyroid nodule (not recorded which). Some clones in this sample may be carry-over from other donors' samples. The chain links TRBV7-2 to TRBJ2-2; D gene uncertain. Sequenced material: adjacent normal tissue. CDR3 residues: CASVNGLNTLELFF. The DNA of the CDR3 is TGTGCCAGCGTCAACGGTCTGAACACCTTGGAGCTGTTTTTT.